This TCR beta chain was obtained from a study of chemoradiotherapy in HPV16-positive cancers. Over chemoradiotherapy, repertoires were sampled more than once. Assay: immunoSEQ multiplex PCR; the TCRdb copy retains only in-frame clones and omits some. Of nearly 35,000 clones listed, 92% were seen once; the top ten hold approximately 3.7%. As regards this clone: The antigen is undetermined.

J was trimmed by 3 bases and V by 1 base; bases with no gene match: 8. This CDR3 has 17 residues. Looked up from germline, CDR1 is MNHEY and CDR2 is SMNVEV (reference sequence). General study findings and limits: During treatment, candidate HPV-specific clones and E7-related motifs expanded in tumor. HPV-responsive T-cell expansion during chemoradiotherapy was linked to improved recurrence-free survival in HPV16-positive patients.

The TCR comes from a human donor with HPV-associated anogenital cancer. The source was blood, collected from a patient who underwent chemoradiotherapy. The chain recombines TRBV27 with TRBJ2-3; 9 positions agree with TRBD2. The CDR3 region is CASSLLGGGAGTDTQYF. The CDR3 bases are TGTGCCAGCAGTTTATTGGGCGGGGGGGCGGGGACAGATACGCAGTATTTT.